Included here is one T cell receptor (beta chain) sequence, with context. Antigen: not known. Data came from immunoSEQ multiplex PCR; TCRdb stores just in-frame clones and leaves some out. The repertoire holds roughly 120,000 clones, about 85% seen once, with around 6.2% in the top ten. These data belong to a study of T cell responses to AZD1222 COVID-19 vaccine. Broader study findings: Possibly, clonal diversity was underestimated; donors were largely white British and included more females. Vaccine-associated CD4 TCRs ranged over spike, dominating at 160-218 and 743-854. Repertoires were collected only later (after the peak T cell response had occurred). The study identified only six AZD1222 recipients as seropositive at baseline.

Per germline, CDR1 LGHNT and CDR2 FRNRAP. Trimming removed 3 bases at V and 7 bases at J, with 13 bases between. The CDR3 runs to 13 residues. This receptor was obtained from an adult in good health. The rearrangement links TRBV12-5 to TRBJ2-7; D tentatively fits TRBD1 or TRBD2 (6 bases each). This material consisted of peripheral blood, taken on day 0 of AZD1222 vaccination. The DNA of the CDR3 is TGTGCTAGTGGTTTTCCGGGGGCGGTAGAGCAGTACTTC. Its translation: CASGFPGAVEQYF.